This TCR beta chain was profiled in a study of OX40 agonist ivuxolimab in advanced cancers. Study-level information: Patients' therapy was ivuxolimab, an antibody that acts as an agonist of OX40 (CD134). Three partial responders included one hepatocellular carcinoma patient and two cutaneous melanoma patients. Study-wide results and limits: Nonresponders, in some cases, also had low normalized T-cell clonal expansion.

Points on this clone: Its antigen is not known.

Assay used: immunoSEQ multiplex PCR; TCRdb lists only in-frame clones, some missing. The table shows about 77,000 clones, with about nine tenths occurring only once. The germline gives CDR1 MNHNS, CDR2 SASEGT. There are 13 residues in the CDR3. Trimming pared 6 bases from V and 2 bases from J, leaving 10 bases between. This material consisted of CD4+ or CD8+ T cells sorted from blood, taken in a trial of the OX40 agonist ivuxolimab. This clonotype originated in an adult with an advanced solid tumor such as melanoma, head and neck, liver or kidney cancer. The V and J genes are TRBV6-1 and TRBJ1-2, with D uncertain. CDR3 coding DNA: TGTGCCAGCAGGACCGACTCAAACTATGGCTACACCTTC. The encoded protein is CASRTDSNYGYTF.